Below, 9 T cell receptor beta chains from the same sample are listed, as sequenced in a study of lymphopenia after photon versus proton radiotherapy. Sequencing used immunoSEQ multiplex PCR; TCRdb keeps in-frame clones, though not all of them. Of around 150,000 clones in the sample, roughly nine tenths were seen once. The source material was peripheral blood, sampled from a patient treated with photon-based radiotherapy. These receptor sequences come from a man aged 45-65 years with gastric cancer.

The rearrangement uses TRBV11-2 and TRBJ2-7; unclear D gene. Germline V gene data show CDR1 as SGHAT and CDR2 as FQNNGV. The CDR3 extends over 13 amino acids. Trimming stripped 0 bases from V and 2 bases from J, with 5 bases between. The CDR3 is CASSLDSPYEQYF. The DNA of the CDR3 is TGTGCCAGCAGCTTAGACTCACCCTACGAGCAGTACTTC. The whole variable domain, remainder taken from reference TRBV11-2 and TRBJ2-7, is EAGVAQSPRYKIIEKRQSVAFWCNPISGHATLYWYQQILGQGPKLLIQFQNNGVVDDSQLPKDRFSAERLKGVDSTLKIQPAKLEDSAVYLCASSLDSPYEQYFGPGTRLTVT.

The chain uses TRBV21-1 and TRBJ2-1. TRBV21-1 is designated a pseudogene. The CDR3 runs to 16 residues. CDR3 DNA sequence: TGTGCCAGCAGCAGATTGACGCTGAGCTCCTACAATGAGCAGTTCTTC. The encoded protein is CASSRLTLSSYNEQFF.

This chain joins TRBV18 and TRBJ2-2; the D is unclear. The germline V gene encodes CDR1 KGHSH and CDR2 LQKENI. The V and J ends lost 6 bases and 7 bases respectively, with 12 bases between them. The CDR3 runs to 13 residues. The CDR3 coding sequence is TGTGCCAGCTCCCCCTCAGTAGGCGGGGAGCTGTTTTTT. It translates to CASSPSVGGELFF.

The V call is TRBV5-8, the J call TRBJ2-5, with 8 bases aligning to TRBD2. From germline, CDR1 is SGHTS and CDR2 YDEGEE. This CDR3 is 15 amino acids long. V lost 2 bases, J lost 4 bases, and 7 bases stayed unmatched. This CDR3 is CASSFIAGLGETQYF. CDR3 nucleotide sequence: TGTGCCAGCAGCTTCATAGCGGGACTGGGAGAGACCCAGTACTTC.

The rearrangement joins TRBV11-2 to TRBJ2-7, with D perhaps TRBD2 (5 bases). Looked up from germline, CDR1 is SGHAT and CDR2 is FQNNGV. V gave up 5 bases and J gave up 2 bases, with 13 bases separating them. The CDR3 contains 14 residues. CDR3 DNA: TGTGCCAGCAGCAGTTCCGGGGTCCCCTACGAGCAGTACTTC. As protein: CASSSSGVPYEQYF. Full variable domain (missing parts from reference TRBV11-2 and TRBJ2-7): EAGVAQSPRYKIIEKRQSVAFWCNPISGHATLYWYQQILGQGPKLLIQFQNNGVVDDSQLPKDRFSAERLKGVDSTLKIQPAKLEDSAVYLCASSSSGVPYEQYFGPGTRLTVT.

The rearrangement joins TRBV2 to TRBJ2-7, with 8 bases identical to TRBD2. Trimming took 3 bases from V and 5 from J; bases not matched to a gene: 6. The CDR3 loop spans 14 amino acids. Germline CDR1 reads SNHLY; CDR2 reads FYNNEI. For the CDR3, the DNA is TGTGCCAGCAGTGACGACCGGGGGGGGCACGAGCAGTACTTC. Protein: CASSDDRGGHEQYF.

The chain is built from TRBV19 and TRBJ2-2; 10 bases are shared with TRBD1. The CDR3 is 14 residues long. Germline CDR1 and CDR2: LNHDA and SQIVND (reference sequence). Trimming cost V 10 bases and J 4 bases; bases outside gene matches: 6. CDR3 sequence (DNA): TGTGCCACTGCCCGGGACAGGGGCACCGGGGAGCTGTTTTTT. Amino acid sequence: CATARDRGTGELFF. The whole variable domain, filled in from reference TRBV19 and TRBJ2-2, reads DGGITQSPKYLFRKEGQNVTLSCEQNLNHDAMYWYRQDPGQGLRLIYYSQIVNDFQKGDIAEGYSVSREKKESFPLTVTSAQKNPTAFYLCATARDRGTGELFFGEGSRLTVL.

The CDR3 sequence: CSARDDYEQYF. In nucleotides, the CDR3 is TGCAGTGCTAGAGATGATTACGAGCAGTACTTC. The chain employs TRBV20-1 and TRBJ2-7, with D uncertain. CDR1 and CDR2 (germline): DFQATT, SNEGSKA (reference sequence). V was trimmed by 0 bases and J by 4 bases, leaving 4 bases between them. This CDR3 is built from 11 residues.

The chain uses TRBV10-2 and TRBJ2-7, with a possible D match to TRBD2 (6 bases). The V and J ends lost 3 bases and 0 bases respectively, with 12 bases between them. Germline values: CDR1 WSHSY, CDR2 SAAADI. The CDR3 totals 15 residues. The CDR3 protein is CASSDLAGRSYEQYF. The DNA for the CDR3 is TGCGCCAGCAGTGACCTGGCGGGACGCTCCTACGAGCAGTACTTC.